One sample yielded the 25 T cell receptor beta chains listed below, sequenced in a study of CD8 T cells in Susac syndrome. RNA totalling roughly 0.45 to 1 ug underwent reverse transcription with random hexamers. TCRdb independently ran MiXCR on the immunoSEQ multiplex PCR reads; one entry per CDR3 protein. The sample shows about 180,000 distinct CDR3 sequences, approximately 94% of them seen only once. The specimen was CD4+ T cells from PBMCs. The origin of the receptors is a human donor with Susac syndrome.

CDR3 loop: CSVGRRIHNEQFF. CDR3 coding DNA: TGCAGCGTTGGAAGGCGCATTCACAATGAGCAGTTCTTC. This rearrangement joins TRBV29-1 to TRBJ2-1; D is ambiguous. There are 13 residues in the CDR3. Germline-derived CDR1 and CDR2 are SQVTM and ANQGSEA. Trimming removed 4 bases from V and 5 bases from J, with 12 bases in between.

The chain recombines TRBV5-1 with TRBJ2-7; 9 bases line up with TRBD1. The CDR3 runs 14 residues. J lost 6 bases, V lost 4 bases, and 8 bases had no gene match. Germline CDR1 SGHRS, CDR2 YFSETQ. CDR3 residues: CASSTDRTGVEQYF. The DNA for the CDR3 is TGCGCCAGCAGCACGGACCGGACAGGGGTCGAGCAGTACTTC.

The V call is TRBV7-9, the J call TRBJ2-3, with 11 bases matching TRBD1. This CDR3 has 16 residues. Looked up from germline, CDR1 is SEHNR and CDR2 is FQNEAQ (reference sequence). J lost 2 bases, V lost 5 bases, and 6 bases had no gene match. The DNA of the CDR3 is TGTGCCAGCAGCCCTGGGACAGGGGGTACCACAGATACGCAGTATTTT. It translates to CASSPGTGGTTDTQYF.

The rearrangement links TRBV4-1 to TRBJ1-5; D gene uncertain. V lost 4 bases and J 1 base, leaving 11 bases between the germline ends. Germline V gene data show CDR1 as MGHRA and CDR2 as YSYEKL. The CDR3 contains 15 residues. The CDR3 spells CASSLDYGSNQPQHF. For the CDR3, the DNA is TGCGCCAGCAGCCTGGACTATGGCAGCAATCAGCCCCAGCATTTT.

The chain carries TRBV4-3 and TRBJ1-2, with 7 bases that match TRBD1. Per the germline V gene, CDR1 is LGHNA and CDR2 is YSLEER. This CDR3 is built from 15 residues. With 0 bases clipped from V and 2 bases from J, the junction kept 3 bases outside the gene matches. CDR3 DNA: TGCGCCAGCAGCCAAGAAACGACAGGGAACTATGGCTACACCTTC. Translated, it gives CASSQETTGNYGYTF.

This chain joins TRBV27 and TRBJ2-7; TRBD1 matches at 8 bases. The germline V gene encodes CDR1 MNHEY and CDR2 SMNVEV (reference sequence). Germline trimming cut 5 bases from V and 3 bases from J; bases unmatched to any gene: 9. This CDR3 has 15 residues. CDR3 DNA sequence: TGTGCCAGCAGTGCTGGACAGGGACTCGTCTACGAGCAGTACTTC. This translates into CASSAGQGLVYEQYF.

The rearrangement uses TRBV20-1 and TRBJ2-1; 8 bases map to TRBD2. Germline V CDR1 and CDR2: DFQATT, SNEGSKA (reference sequence). Germline trimming cut 5 bases from V and 3 bases from J; bases unmatched to any gene: 9. The CDR3 extends over 15 amino acids. As DNA, the CDR3 is TGCAGTGCTGTCCCGGGACTAGATATCTACAATGAGCAGTTCTTC. Encoded protein: CSAVPGLDIYNEQFF.

The V and J genes are TRBV18 and TRBJ2-7, with 9 bases identical to TRBD1. V lost 4 bases and J lost 7; bases outside the gene matches: 11. This CDR3 region has 15 residues. Looked up from germline, CDR1 is KGHSH and CDR2 is LQKENI. The CDR3 nucleotides read TGTGCCAGCTCACAATCCACCGGGACAGGGCAAGAGCAGTACTTC. It specifies CASSQSTGTGQEQYF.

V usage is TRBV18 and J usage is TRBJ1-6, with 7 positions matching TRBD1. Germline CDR1 and CDR2: KGHSH and LQKENI. The trim removed 1 base at V and 13 bases at J, leaving 10 bases unmatched. CDR3 length: 15 amino acids. CDR3 coding DNA: TGTGCCAGCTCACCACTCCAGGGGGAGAACGGGCCCCTCCACTTT. It encodes CASSPLQGENGPLHF.

V usage is TRBV19 and J usage is TRBJ1-2; no definite D call. The CDR3 length is 14 residues. Between the trimmed V and J ends, which lost 1 base and 2 bases, there was a span of 8 bases. The germline gives CDR1 LNHDA, CDR2 SQIVND (reference sequence). In nucleotides, the CDR3 is TGTGCCAGTAGTATAGCGAATGGCAACTATGGCTACACCTTC. It is translated as CASSIANGNYGYTF.

This clonotype was seen only once. This chain connects TRBV29-1 to TRBJ2-1, with 9 bases identical to TRBD1. Germline V lookup: CDR1 SQVTM, CDR2 ANQGSEA. The CDR3 is 15 amino acids. Germline trimming cut 6 bases from V and 4 bases from J; bases unmatched to any gene: 10. In DNA form, the CDR3 reads TGCAGCGTAAAAGGGGTGGGACAGGGTTACAATGAGCAGTTCTTC. Protein product: CSVKGVGQGYNEQFF.

The chain carries TRBV7-2 and TRBJ2-1; unclear D gene. V lost 6 bases and J 8 bases, leaving 20 bases between the germline ends. The CDR3 loop spans 15 amino acids. The germline V gene has CDR1 SGHTA and CDR2 FQGNSA. This CDR3 is CASSLPTRAGYEQFF. The CDR3 region has the DNA TGTGCCAGCAGTCTCCCCACCCGGGCTGGGTATGAGCAGTTCTTC.

This clonotype was picked up a small number of times. This chain uses TRBV7-9 with TRBJ2-5; no firm D call. The CDR3 covers 12 residues. Germline CDR1 reads SEHNR; CDR2 reads FQNEAQ (reference sequence). V gave up 8 bases and J gave up 1 base, with 8 bases separating them. This CDR3 is CASSLAQETQYF. CDR3 DNA sequence: TGTGCCAGCTCGTTGGCCCAAGAGACCCAGTACTTC.

The rearrangement links TRBV19 to TRBJ2-1; D unclear. V dropped 0 bases and J dropped 6 bases, with 6 bases sitting between them. The CDR3 covers 13 residues. Germline assignment: CDR1 LNHDA and CDR2 SQIVND (reference sequence). For the CDR3, the DNA is TGTGCCAGTAGTATAGATCGGCGCAATGAGCAGTTCTTC. This encodes CASSIDRRNEQFF.

The chain couples TRBV6-5 to TRBJ2-5; unclear D gene. The CDR3 consists of 15 residues. Trimming took off 0 bases at V and 1 base at J, with 9 bases between the two ends. Per the germline V gene, CDR1 is MNHEY and CDR2 is SVGAGI. Written as DNA, the CDR3 is TGTGCCAGCAGTTACTCGAGGACGACCCAAGAGACCCAGTACTTC. Residues: CASSYSRTTQETQYF.

The chain employs TRBV6-1 and TRBJ1-5; D perhaps matches TRBD1 (5 bases). CDR1 is MNHNS and CDR2 is SASEGT in the germline V gene. This CDR3 has 16 amino acids. Trimming cost V 6 bases and J 2 bases, with 17 bases left between them. The chain's CDR3 is CASSLGPRLGNQPQHF. Written as DNA, the CDR3 is TGTGCCAGCAGCTTGGGACCGAGGCTTGGCAATCAGCCCCAGCATTTT.

The chain joins TRBV5-4 to TRBJ2-6; no clear D. Trimming removed 3 bases from V and 0 bases from J, with 7 bases in between. The CDR3 has 15 amino acids. Germline V CDR1 and CDR2: SGHNT, YYREEE (reference sequence). DNA of the CDR3: TGTGCCAGCAGCTCCGGCAGCTCTGGGGCCAACGTCCTGACTTTC. Residues: CASSSGSSGANVLTF.

V usage is TRBV2 and J usage is TRBJ1-6, with no clear D. The CDR3 is 15 amino acids. The V and J ends lost 8 bases and 5 bases respectively, with 16 bases between them. Per germline, CDR1 SNHLY and CDR2 FYNNEI. The chain's CDR3 is CASQRSSVDNSPLHF. The DNA for the CDR3 is TGTGCCAGCCAGAGGTCTTCTGTGGATAATTCACCCCTCCACTTT.

The V gene is TRBV6-5, the J gene TRBJ2-6; 7 bases are a match to TRBD1. J was trimmed by 4 bases and V by 9 bases; bases with no gene match: 6. The length of the CDR3 is 14 residues. Germline V gene data show CDR1 as MNHEY and CDR2 as SVGAGI. The CDR3 sequence is CASRRGSGANVLTF. CDR3 bases: TGTGCCAGTCGCAGGGGGTCAGGGGCCAACGTCCTGACTTTC.

The chain uses TRBV5-1 and TRBJ2-3, with 13 bases matching TRBD2. V lost 4 bases, J lost 5 bases, and 4 bases stayed unmatched. Germline V gene data show CDR1 as SGHRS and CDR2 as YFSETQ. The CDR3 contains 15 residues. The CDR3 DNA is TGCGCCAGCAGCCCACGGACTAGCGGGGGAGATACGCAGTATTTT. Encoded protein: CASSPRTSGGDTQYF.

The gene calls are TRBV29-1 and TRBJ2-5; 12 bases line up with TRBD1. Germline trimming cut 6 bases from V and 4 bases from J; bases unmatched to any gene: 9. The CDR3 contains 15 residues. The germline V gene encodes CDR1 SQVTM and CDR2 ANQGSEA. DNA of the CDR3: TGCAGCGTAGACAAGGGACAGGGGGCCGGAGAGACCCAGTACTTC. Translated: CSVDKGQGAGETQYF.

This clonotype was seen once. The rearrangement links TRBV14 to TRBJ2-1, with a weak D call TRBD2 (6 bases). Trimming took 1 base from V and 0 from J, leaving 13 bases between them. The CDR3 extends over 17 amino acids. Germline CDR1 is SGHDN and CDR2 is FVKESK. CDR3 nucleotides: TGTGCCAGCAGCCAAGCTTGGGGGGTTCGCTCCTACAATGAGCAGTTCTTC. As protein: CASSQAWGVRSYNEQFF.

This chain connects TRBV20-1 to TRBJ2-7; unclear D gene. The V end lost 6 bases, the J end lost 0 bases, and 18 bases lay between the germline ends. The CDR3 consists of 15 residues. From germline, CDR1 is DFQATT and CDR2 SNEGSKA (reference sequence). This CDR3 reads CSAITPRPSSYEQYF. For the CDR3, the DNA is TGCAGTGCCATTACCCCCAGGCCAAGCTCCTACGAGCAGTACTTC.

V is TRBV7-2 and J is TRBJ2-5; possibly TRBD1 for D (6 bases). The V gene's germline CDR1 is SGHTA and CDR2 FQGNSA. The CDR3 spans 14 residues. Between the trimmed V and J ends, which lost 3 bases and 1 base, there was a span of 9 bases. Here the CDR3 DNA reads TGTGCCAGCAGCTTTGGACAGCCCCAAGAGACCCAGTACTTC. Translating gives CASSFGQPQETQYF.

The chain has TRBV20-1 and TRBJ1-6; D is perhaps TRBD1 (5 bases). Looked up from germline, CDR1 is DFQATT and CDR2 is SNEGSKA (reference sequence). Trimming stripped 7 bases from V and 4 bases from J, with 17 bases between. This CDR3 contains 15 residues. CDR3 DNA: TGCAGTGTACCGGGACGGCGTCTTTATAATTCACCCCTCCACTTT. Translated: CSVPGRRLYNSPLHF.